These T cell receptor beta chains were read from a single sample in a study of T-cell memory formation after mild COVID-19. TCRdb re-derived calls from the 5' RACE reads in MiXCR, one entry per CDR3 protein. The sample carries some 160,000 distinct CDR3 sequences, over 10% recorded once. Specimen: PBMCs or a T cell subset sorted from them (not recorded which). The receptors were sampled from a man aged 18 to 30 who had mild COVID-19 (a few samples of this study predate the infection). Cell type and time point are not known. CDR3s include the opening cysteine and the closing phenylalanine or tryptophan. A D gene is named only where the DNA matches it firmly. Size values are once, few and many counts, or a class for expanded clones, and some rows have none.

- | TRBJ1-2 | TRBV2 | - | TGTGCCAGCAGTGCGGGTTTAGGGGGCTACACCTTC | CASSAGLGGYTF
- | TRBJ2-5 | TRBV3-1 | - | TGTGCCAGCAGCCAAGAAAAAGAGACCCAGTACTTC | CASSQEKETQYF
- | TRBJ2-1 | TRBV7-7 | - | TGTGCTAGCAGCTTAGATACTCGAGGTGTGCAGTTCTTC | CASSLDTRGVQFF
few | TRBJ1-2 | TRBV29-1 | TRBD1 | TGCAGCGTTGGGACAGGGAACTATGGCTACACCTTC | CSVGTGNYGYTF
many | TRBJ1-2 | TRBV3-1 | - | TGTGCCAGCAGCCTTGGGGACACTTCAGGCTACACCTTC | CASSLGDTSGYTF
few | TRBJ2-3 | TRBV6-6 | TRBD1 | TGTGCCAGCAAATCAACAGGGGTAGATACGCAGTATTTT | CASKSTGVDTQYF
- | TRBJ1-3 | TRBV21-1 | - | TGTGCCAGCAGCAAGGTCAGGGAGTCTGGAAACACCATATATTTT | CASSKVRESGNTIYF
few | TRBJ2-2 | TRBV7-2 | - | TGTGCCAGCAGCTTTTCGGGCCACGGGGAGCTGTTTTTT | CASSFSGHGELFF
few | TRBJ1-1 | TRBV29-1 | - | TGCAGCGTTGAAGAAAGACGGTCGAACACTGAAGCTTTCTTT | CSVEERRSNTEAFF
few | TRBJ2-2 | TRBV24-1 | - | TGTGCCACCAGTAAGGGCGCGAACACCGGGGAGCTGTTTTTT | CATSKGANTGELFF